This entry lists 31 T cell receptor beta chains sequenced from one sample in a study of shared clonotypes between healthy human individuals. Positive CCR7 selection of CD45RO-negative cells yielded the naive CD8 cells, and terminally differentiated effector memory CD45RA+ cells were excluded. Measured with immunoSEQ multiplex PCR; TCRdb has only the in-frame clones, and not every one. This sample has approximately 2,200,000 clones; about 92% occur once, and the top ten carry 1.5% to 2%. Sequencing input: naive CD8+ T cells from PBMCs. The receptor source for this set is a man between 18 and 29 years old in good health. Some clones in this sample may be carry-over from other donors' samples.

V usage is TRBV4-3 and J usage is TRBJ2-3, with 7 bases lining up with TRBD1. Germline V CDR1 and CDR2: LGHNA, YSLEER. The CDR3 totals 16 residues. V shed 0 bases, J shed 9 bases, and the junction held 12 bases outside the gene matches. CDR3 sequence reads: CASSQDRDSSVETQYF. The CDR3 bases are TGCGCCAGCAGCCAAGACCGGGACAGTTCAGTAGAAACGCAGTATTTT.

The gene calls are TRBV5-1 and TRBJ2-7; D remains ambiguous. The CDR3 has 16 amino acids. Germline loops: CDR1 SGHRS, CDR2 YFSETQ. Trimming removed 3 bases at V and 2 bases at J, with 18 bases between. For the CDR3, the DNA is TGCGCCAGCAGCTCCCGGGTGGGTCGGGTTCCCTACGAGCAGTACTTC. The encoded protein is CASSSRVGRVPYEQYF. Supplemented by reference TRBV5-1 and TRBJ2-7, the full variable domain reads KAGVTQTPRYLIKTRGQQVTLSCSPISGHRSVSWYQQTPGQGLQFLFEYFSETQRNKGNFPGRFSGRQFSNSRSEMNVSTLELGDSALYLCASSSRVGRVPYEQYFGPGTRLTVT.

V usage is TRBV27 and J usage is TRBJ1-5; 7 nucleotides match TRBD1. CDR1 is MNHEY, CDR2 SMNVEV, per germline (reference sequence). V trimming: 4 bases; J trimming: 6 bases; junction bases outside the gene matches: 6. The CDR3 contains 14 residues. The CDR3 nucleotides are TGTGCCAGCAGTTATCGACAGGGCGGTCAGCCCCAGCATTTT. It codes for CASSYRQGGQPQHF.

The chain couples TRBV27 to TRBJ2-2; TRBD1 matches at 7 bases. The CDR3 consists of 15 residues. Losses at the gene ends were 6 bases for V and 3 bases for J; bases not matched to a gene: 7. CDR1 is MNHEY and CDR2 is SMNVEV in the germline V gene (reference sequence). The CDR3 sequence: CASSPDRVDTGELFF. The CDR3 DNA reads as TGTGCCAGCAGCCCCGACAGGGTGGACACCGGGGAGCTGTTTTTT.

The chain employs TRBV5-1 and TRBJ2-1; D remains ambiguous. This CDR3 is 14 amino acids long. The V end was cut by 4 bases, the J end by 6 bases, with 14 bases between. CDR1 is SGHRS and CDR2 is YFSETQ in the germline V gene. DNA of the CDR3: TGCGCCAGCAGCCCGAACTGGGTGGGCAATGAGCAGTTCTTC. It encodes CASSPNWVGNEQFF.

The chain couples TRBV4-3 to TRBJ1-4, with TRBD1 as a possible D gene (5 bases). V gave up 1 base and J gave up 6 bases, with 9 bases separating them. CDR3 length: 14 residues. CDR1 is LGHNA and CDR2 is YSLEER in the germline V gene. The CDR3 protein is CASSQGGAYEKLFF. CDR3 in DNA: TGCGCCAGCAGCCAAGGGGGCGCTTATGAAAAACTGTTTTTT.

CDR3 region: CASSPFARVDEQYF. CDR3 sequence (DNA): TGTGCCAGCAGCCCTTTTGCCCGCGTCGACGAGCAGTACTTC. The rearrangement uses TRBV7-8 and TRBJ2-7; D not resolved. CDR3 size: 14 residues. The ends were cut back, 5 bases at V and 5 bases at J, with 16 bases in the middle. The V gene's germline CDR1 is SGHVS and CDR2 FQNEAQ.

This chain uses TRBV7-6 with TRBJ1-2; TRBD1 matches 7 bases. The germline V gene encodes CDR1 SGHVS and CDR2 FNYEAQ. The CDR3 loop spans 15 amino acids. Trimming removed 5 bases from V and 8 bases from J; junction bases left unmatched: 14. This chain's CDR3 is CASSQYTKGTDGYTF. CDR3 nucleotide sequence: TGTGCCAGCAGCCAATACACAAAAGGGACAGACGGCTACACCTTC.

The chain is built from TRBV9 and TRBJ2-5; 14 bases map to TRBD2. Unmatched junction bases numbered 4, after V lost 4 bases and J lost 5 bases. In germline, CDR1 is SGDLS, CDR2 YYNGEE. The CDR3 totals 15 residues. The CDR3 region is CASSLGLAGAETQYF. The CDR3 DNA is TGTGCCAGCAGCTTGGGACTAGCGGGAGCGGAGACCCAGTACTTC.

The rearrangement joins TRBV19 to TRBJ1-5; 9 bases match TRBD1. Germline V gene data show CDR1 as LNHDA and CDR2 as SQIVND (reference sequence). There are 15 residues in the CDR3. V was pared by 3 bases and J by 7 bases, with 7 bases of the junction left unmatched. The chain's CDR3 is CASSILQGANQPQHF. CDR3 in DNA: TGTGCCAGTAGTATTCTACAGGGGGCAAACCAGCCCCAGCATTTT.

This chain links TRBV7-2 with TRBJ2-2, with TRBD1 matching 11 bases. The V segment lost 4 bases and the J segment 4 bases; nucleotides outside the gene matches: 5. Germline CDR1 is SGHTA and CDR2 is FQGNSA. This CDR3 has 16 amino acids. The CDR3 spells CASSSRDRGITGELFF. Here the CDR3 DNA reads TGTGCCAGCAGCTCACGGGACAGGGGGATCACCGGGGAGCTGTTTTTT.

The V and J genes are TRBV10-3 and TRBJ2-1, with 10 bases identical to TRBD2. This CDR3 contains 16 residues. V shed 5 bases, J shed 0 bases, and the junction held 4 bases outside the gene matches. The germline CDR1 and CDR2 sequences are ENHRY and SYGVKD. For the CDR3, the DNA is TGTGCCATCAGTTTTTCTAGCGGGAGCTCCTACAATGAGCAGTTCTTC. It codes for CAISFSSGSSYNEQFF.

The chain combines TRBV5-1 with TRBJ2-7; the D call may be TRBD1 or TRBD2 (6 bases each). V was trimmed by 0 bases and J by 0 bases, leaving 10 bases between them. The CDR3 extends over 15 amino acids. Germline assignment: CDR1 SGHRS and CDR2 YFSETQ. CDR3 sequence (DNA): TGCGCCAGCAGCTTGGAGGGGGGCAACTCCTACGAGCAGTACTTC. Its protein product is CASSLEGGNSYEQYF.

As regards this clone: Other DNA sequences in the sample encode the same CDR3. The gene calls are TRBV7-8 and TRBJ2-1; 11 nucleotides line up with TRBD2. J was trimmed by 0 bases and V by 5 bases; bases with no gene match: 9. CDR1 is SGHVS and CDR2 is FQNEAQ in the germline V gene. The CDR3 has 18 residues. The CDR3 DNA is TGTGCCAGCAGCCTAGGGCTAGCGGGAGGTAGCTCCTACAATGAGCAGTTCTTC. Protein: CASSLGLAGGSSYNEQFF.

The chain combines TRBV7-9 with TRBJ1-1, with D perhaps TRBD1 (6 bases). There are 17 residues in the CDR3. Per germline, CDR1 SEHNR and CDR2 FQNEAQ (reference sequence). Deletions cut 5 bases from V and 5 bases from J, with 24 bases between. Here the CDR3 reads CASSLLGGGRLMTEAFF. Written as DNA, the CDR3 is TGTGCCAGCAGCCTCCTGGGCGGGGGGCGTCTAATGACTGAAGCTTTCTTT.

The rearrangement uses TRBV7-6 and TRBJ2-2, with TRBD1 matching 7 bases. Germline lookup yields CDR1 SGHVS and CDR2 FNYEAQ. This CDR3 comprises 16 residues. Trimming removed 5 bases from V and 5 bases from J; junction bases left unmatched: 11. The DNA of the CDR3 is TGTGCCAGCAGCCCGTTGACAGGGCGGTTGACCGGGGAGCTGTTTTTT. Protein sequence: CASSPLTGRLTGELFF.

The CDR3 protein is CASSLGLPPGELFF. CDR3 DNA: TGTGCCAGCAGCTTAGGCCTTCCCCCCGGGGAGCTGTTTTTT. V usage is TRBV7-2 and J usage is TRBJ2-2, with D hard to call. Germline V gives CDR1 SGHTA, CDR2 FQGNSA. This CDR3 is 14 amino acids long. V was clipped by 1 base and J by 6 bases, with 9 bases between them.

The CDR3 DNA reads TGTGCCAGCAGCGGGGGCGCGTTATACAATGAGCAGTTCTTC. Its translation: CASSGGALYNEQFF. This chain joins TRBV27 and TRBJ2-1; possibly TRBD1 or TRBD2 for D (6 bases each). V gave up 6 bases and J gave up 4 bases, with 13 bases separating them. CDR3 length: 14 amino acids. CDR1 is MNHEY and CDR2 is SMNVEV in the germline V gene (reference sequence).

There are a few counts of this clone. V usage is TRBV9 and J usage is TRBJ2-2, with D perhaps TRBD1 (5 bases). Per the germline V gene, CDR1 is SGDLS and CDR2 is YYNGEE. There are 16 residues in the CDR3. The ends were cut back, 0 bases at V and 4 bases at J, with 13 bases in the middle. The CDR3 DNA is TGTGCCAGCAGCGTAGGTGGCAGGGAACCCACCGGGGAGCTGTTTTTT. Protein product: CASSVGGREPTGELFF.

The V gene is TRBV19, the J gene TRBJ1-3; D is perhaps TRBD1 (6 bases). This CDR3 spans 15 amino acids. Trimming took 5 bases from V and 0 from J, leaving 11 bases between them. Looked up from germline, CDR1 is LNHDA and CDR2 is SQIVND (reference sequence). Here the CDR3 reads CASSLTTGSGNTIYF. The CDR3 DNA is TGTGCCAGTAGTCTAACGACAGGCTCTGGAAACACCATATATTTT.

The chain has TRBV4-1 and TRBJ2-3; 10 bases map to TRBD2. The CDR3 has 17 amino acids. Per germline, CDR1 MGHRA and CDR2 YSYEKL. Germline trimming cut 2 bases from V and 2 bases from J; bases unmatched to any gene: 7. This CDR3 is CASSQYSGRKLTDTQYF. CDR3 coding DNA: TGCGCCAGCAGCCAATATAGCGGGAGGAAACTCACAGATACGCAGTATTTT.

A remark on this clone: Other DNA sequences in this sample translate to the same CDR3. The chain links TRBV19 to TRBJ1-5; 7 bases map to TRBD1. The CDR3 totals 15 residues. Germline CDR1 and CDR2: LNHDA and SQIVND (reference sequence). The junction had 3 bases not matched to a gene; V was cut back by 4 bases and J by 0 bases. This CDR3 reads CASSTGTVSNQPQHF. CDR3 coding DNA: TGTGCCAGTAGTACCGGGACAGTTAGCAATCAGCCCCAGCATTTT.

This chain connects TRBV6-6 to TRBJ1-2; 9 bases agree with TRBD1. The CDR3 length is 14 residues. Trimming at V came to 7 bases and at J to 7 bases, leaving 10 bases not matched to a gene. Germline V gene lookup returns CDR1 MNHNY and CDR2 SVGAGI (reference sequence). CDR3 in DNA: TGTGCCAGCAAACTACAGGGGGCTTGGGGTGGCTACACCTTC. It is translated as CASKLQGAWGGYTF.

This chain joins TRBV25-1 and TRBJ2-7, with 10 nucleotides matching TRBD2. CDR1 is MGHDK and CDR2 is SYGVNS in the germline V gene. V was clipped by 7 bases and J by 6 bases; unmatched bases: 9. This CDR3 has 14 amino acids. For the CDR3, the DNA is TGTGCCAGCACGTCACTAGCGGGGACCGGCGAGCAGTACTTC. It translates to CASTSLAGTGEQYF.

The J gene is TRBJ2-7, the V gene TRBV2; D call uncertain. V lost 3 bases to trimming and J lost 3 bases, with 18 bases between them. Germline V gene lookup returns CDR1 SNHLY and CDR2 FYNNEI. This CDR3 is 16 amino acids long. CDR3 DNA: TGTGCCAGCAGTGAGAGGACCGGCCCACGCCGCTACGAGCAGTACTTC. Residues: CASSERTGPRRYEQYF.

The chain has TRBV7-9 and TRBJ2-1; possibly TRBD1 for D (6 bases). The V end was cut by 5 bases, the J end by 8 bases, with 13 bases between. The V gene's germline CDR1 is SEHNR and CDR2 FQNEAQ (reference sequence). CDR3 length: 13 residues. The CDR3 loop reads CASSRKKGDEQFF. CDR3 nucleotides: TGTGCCAGCAGCAGGAAGAAGGGGGATGAGCAGTTCTTC.

The chain is built from TRBV23-1 and TRBJ1-4, with 8 positions matching TRBD1. TRBV23-1 has ORF status, its function being uncertain. V was clipped by 9 bases and J by 7 bases; unmatched bases: 10. The CDR3 runs 14 residues. The CDR3 DNA is TGCGCCAGTGCCGAGACAGGGGTGACTGAAAAACTGTTTTTT. Translated: CASAETGVTEKLFF.

The chain carries TRBV5-1 and TRBJ1-4, with D perhaps matching TRBD1 (6 bases). This CDR3 region has 15 residues. CDR1 and CDR2 (germline): SGHRS, YFSETQ. The V end lost 4 bases, the J end lost 8 bases, and 18 bases lay between the germline ends. For the CDR3, the DNA is TGCGCCAGCAGCCCCGAAGGGGGGTTTGGCGAAAAACTGTTTTTT. This translates into CASSPEGGFGEKLFF.

CDR3 DNA: TGTGCCAGCAGCTTAGCGCTAATCGGGACTAGCGGGAGCGTAAACAATGAGCAGTTCTTC. Its translation: CASSLALIGTSGSVNNEQFF. V gene TRBV7-8 combines with J gene TRBJ2-1; 14 bases are shared with TRBD2. There are 20 residues in the CDR3. Germline trimming cut 0 bases from V and 5 bases from J; bases unmatched to any gene: 12. From germline, CDR1 is SGHVS and CDR2 FQNEAQ.

This chain uses TRBV7-9 with TRBJ2-3, with 10 bases fitting TRBD2. Germline CDR1 and CDR2: SEHNR and FQNEAQ (reference sequence). This CDR3 is built from 19 residues. Trimming at V came to 4 bases and at J to 1 base, leaving 14 bases not matched to a gene. The CDR3, as DNA: TGTGCCAGCAGCTCCCCTGCGAGGCTAGCGGGAGATCGCACAGATACGCAGTATTTT. It encodes CASSSPARLAGDRTDTQYF.

The chain combines TRBV4-2 with TRBJ1-2, with D perhaps TRBD1 (6 bases). The CDR3 totals 14 residues. Deletions cut 1 base from V and 1 base from J, with 7 bases between. CDR1 is LGHNA, CDR2 YNFKEQ, per germline. Written as DNA, the CDR3 is TGTGCCAGCAGCCAAGTGGACAGTAACTATGGCTACACCTTC. Translated: CASSQVDSNYGYTF.